A selection of T cell receptor beta chains follows, all from one sample in a study of PD-L1 blockade in urothelial cancer. The table came from immunoSEQ multiplex PCR; TCRdb's copy has only in-frame clones and leaves some out. This sample has about 30,000 clones, with about nine tenths found just once. The material sequenced was PBMCs, taken around atezolizumab (anti-PD-L1) treatment. Receptors were obtained from a man older than 75 with urothelial cancer. CDR3s include the opening cysteine and the closing phenylalanine or tryptophan. Fields, in order: V gene, J gene, clone size, D gene, CDR3 protein, CDR3 DNA. D genes are given only for firm matches. A row's size may be missing; if present it is once, few, many or a size class.

V gene: TRBV10-3
J gene: TRBJ2-1
clone size: -
D gene: TRBD2
CDR3 protein: CAIGAAGGPDNEQFF
CDR3 DNA: TGTGCCATCGGGGCGGCGGGAGGGCCCGACAATGAGCAGTTCTTC

V gene: TRBV18
J gene: TRBJ2-1
clone size: once
D gene: TRBD1
CDR3 protein: CASSPSYGQGARGSYNEQFF
CDR3 DNA: TGTGCCAGCTCACCCAGCTACGGACAGGGGGCGAGGGGGTCCTACAATGAGCAGTTCTTC

V gene: TRBV10-3
J gene: TRBJ2-3
clone size: -
D gene: TRBD2
CDR3 protein: CAISGGTSGSDTQYF
CDR3 DNA: TGTGCCATCAGTGGGGGGACTAGCGGGAGTGATACGCAGTATTTT

V gene: TRBV6-1
J gene: TRBJ1-1
clone size: -
D gene: -
CDR3 protein: CASSRRDTQNTEAFF
CDR3 DNA: TGTGCCAGCAGCCGCCGGGACACCCAGAACACTGAAGCTTTCTTT

V gene: TRBV7-6
J gene: TRBJ1-3
clone size: -
D gene: -
CDR3 protein: CASSLDPSSGNTIYF
CDR3 DNA: TGTGCCAGCAGCTTAGATCCGAGCTCTGGAAACACCATATATTTT

V gene: TRBV5-1
J gene: TRBJ1-5
clone size: -
D gene: -
CDR3 protein: CASSLDGARQPQHF
CDR3 DNA: TGCGCCAGCAGCTTGGATGGGGCTCGCCAGCCCCAGCATTTT

V gene: TRBV28
J gene: TRBJ2-5
clone size: -
D gene: TRBD2
CDR3 protein: CASSSSSGRGETQYF
CDR3 DNA: TGTGCCAGCAGTTCCTCTAGCGGGAGAGGGGAGACCCAGTACTTC

V gene: TRBV5-1
J gene: TRBJ1-1
clone size: once
D gene: -
CDR3 protein: CASSLGDTGNTEAFF
CDR3 DNA: TGCGCCAGCAGCTTGGGGGACACCGGGAACACTGAAGCTTTCTTT

V gene: TRBV18
J gene: TRBJ2-1
clone size: -
D gene: -
CDR3 protein: CASSLSPRNEQFF
CDR3 DNA: TGTGCCAGCTCACTTTCCCCCAGGAATGAGCAGTTCTTC

V gene: TRBV5-4
J gene: TRBJ2-1
clone size: -
D gene: TRBD2
CDR3 protein: CASSLAGITYNEQFF
CDR3 DNA: TGTGCCAGCAGCCTAGCGGGAATTACCTACAATGAGCAGTTCTTC

V gene: TRBV9
J gene: TRBJ2-1
clone size: -
D gene: TRBD2
CDR3 protein: CASSVVGGLAGAEQFF
CDR3 DNA: TGTGCCAGCAGCGTAGTAGGGGGACTAGCGGGAGCGGAGCAGTTCTTC

V gene: TRBV6-6
J gene: TRBJ1-1
clone size: -
D gene: -
CDR3 protein: CASSYYPAGTEAFF
CDR3 DNA: TGTGCCAGCAGTTATTACCCCGCGGGAACTGAAGCTTTCTTT

V gene: TRBV10-1
J gene: TRBJ2-3
clone size: -
D gene: -
CDR3 protein: CASSETAVTDTQYF
CDR3 DNA: TGCGCCAGCAGTGAGACAGCCGTCACAGATACGCAGTATTTT

V gene: TRBV6-1
J gene: TRBJ2-3
clone size: -
D gene: -
CDR3 protein: CASSEEWLAPSTDTQYF
CDR3 DNA: TGTGCCAGCAGTGAAGAGTGGCTAGCCCCTAGCACAGATACGCAGTATTTT

V gene: TRBV27
J gene: TRBJ2-1
clone size: -
D gene: TRBD2
CDR3 protein: CASSRWTSETSYSYNEQFF
CDR3 DNA: TGTGCCAGCAGCCGGTGGACTAGCGAGACCTCTTACTCCTACAATGAGCAGTTCTTC

V gene: TRBV18
J gene: TRBJ2-7
clone size: -
D gene: TRBD1
CDR3 protein: CASSPGQGNEQYF
CDR3 DNA: TGTGCCAGCTCACCGGGACAGGGCAACGAGCAGTACTTC

V gene: TRBV2
J gene: TRBJ1-3
clone size: -
D gene: -
CDR3 protein: CASSDEAWRTGNTIYF
CDR3 DNA: TGTGCCAGCAGTGACGAGGCTTGGCGCACTGGAAACACCATATATTTT

V gene: TRBV7-9
J gene: TRBJ2-3
clone size: few
D gene: -
CDR3 protein: CASSLGGPDTQYF
CDR3 DNA: TGTGCCAGCAGCTTAGGAGGGCCCGATACGCAGTATTTT

V gene: TRBV5-1
J gene: TRBJ2-7
clone size: -
D gene: TRBD2
CDR3 protein: CASSPGLAGTEQYF
CDR3 DNA: TGCGCCAGCAGCCCGGGACTAGCGGGAACCGAGCAGTACTTC

V gene: TRBV15
J gene: TRBJ2-7
clone size: once
D gene: -
CDR3 protein: CATSRAGRSSYEQYF
CDR3 DNA: TGTGCCACCAGCAGAGCTGGCAGAAGCTCCTACGAGCAGTACTTC

V gene: TRBV7-9
J gene: TRBJ1-2
clone size: -
D gene: -
CDR3 protein: CATRAGSSNYGYTF
CDR3 DNA: TGTGCCACCCGCGCGGGATCTTCTAACTATGGCTACACCTTC

V gene: TRBV5-1
J gene: TRBJ2-3
clone size: -
D gene: TRBD1
CDR3 protein: CASSLDAGGSTDTQYF
CDR3 DNA: TGCGCCAGCAGCTTGGACGCAGGGGGTAGCACAGATACGCAGTATTTT

V gene: TRBV6-6
J gene: TRBJ1-1
clone size: -
D gene: -
CDR3 protein: CASSGVEAFF
CDR3 DNA: TGTGCCAGCAGCGGGGTTGAAGCTTTCTTT

V gene: TRBV6-5
J gene: TRBJ2-1
clone size: -
D gene: TRBD2
CDR3 protein: CASSYGLAGVTGKQFF
CDR3 DNA: TGTGCCAGCAGTTACGGACTAGCGGGAGTTACGGGAAAGCAGTTCTTC

V gene: TRBV7-2
J gene: TRBJ2-1
clone size: -
D gene: -
CDR3 protein: CASSLPRVNNEQFF
CDR3 DNA: TGTGCCAGCAGCTTACCCAGGGTAAACAATGAGCAGTTCTTC

V gene: TRBV27
J gene: TRBJ2-7
clone size: -
D gene: -
CDR3 protein: CASSFQDSTYEQYF
CDR3 DNA: TGTGCCAGCAGTTTCCAGGACAGCACCTACGAGCAGTACTTC

V gene: TRBV19
J gene: TRBJ1-2
clone size: -
D gene: -
CDR3 protein: CASKGDYGYTF
CDR3 DNA: TGTGCCAGCAAGGGGGACTATGGCTACACCTTC

V gene: TRBV2
J gene: TRBJ2-1
clone size: -
D gene: -
CDR3 protein: CASSVQGRGGFF
CDR3 DNA: TGTGCCAGCAGTGTCCAAGGGAGAGGGGGGTTCTTC

V gene: TRBV19
J gene: TRBJ2-1
clone size: -
D gene: TRBD2
CDR3 protein: CASSRREFGNEQFF
CDR3 DNA: TGTGCCAGTAGCCGGCGGGAGTTTGGGAATGAGCAGTTCTTC

V gene: TRBV5-1
J gene: TRBJ2-3
clone size: -
D gene: -
CDR3 protein: CASSFLTDTQYF
CDR3 DNA: TGCGCCAGCAGCTTCTTGACAGATACGCAGTATTTT

V gene: TRBV10-3
J gene: TRBJ2-7
clone size: -
D gene: TRBD2
CDR3 protein: CAISLTGTSGGTYEQYF
CDR3 DNA: TGTGCCATCAGTCTAACAGGGACTAGCGGGGGTACCTACGAGCAGTACTTC

V gene: TRBV28
J gene: TRBJ1-5
clone size: -
D gene: TRBD1
CDR3 protein: CASSFGTGGGNQPQHF
CDR3 DNA: TGTGCCAGCAGTTTTGGGACAGGGGGCGGCAATCAGCCCCAGCATTTT

V gene: TRBV5-1
J gene: TRBJ2-3
clone size: -
D gene: TRBD2
CDR3 protein: CASKGLADSTDTQYF
CDR3 DNA: TGCGCCAGCAAGGGACTAGCGGATAGCACAGATACGCAGTATTTT

V gene: TRBV9
J gene: TRBJ2-3
clone size: -
D gene: TRBD1
CDR3 protein: CASSVGQGSADTQYF
CDR3 DNA: TGTGCCAGCAGCGTAGGACAGGGGAGCGCAGATACGCAGTATTTT

V gene: TRBV19
J gene: TRBJ2-7
clone size: -
D gene: TRBD1
CDR3 protein: CASSASPTGRSSYEQYF
CDR3 DNA: TGTGCCAGTAGTGCCTCTCCGACAGGGCGTTCTTCCTACGAGCAGTACTTC

V gene: TRBV7-2
J gene: TRBJ2-1
clone size: -
D gene: TRBD2
CDR3 protein: CASTVAGVGNEQFF
CDR3 DNA: TGTGCCAGCACGGTAGCGGGAGTAGGCAATGAGCAGTTCTTC

V gene: TRBV10-2
J gene: TRBJ1-5
clone size: -
D gene: -
CDR3 protein: CASSQQGVGQPQHF
CDR3 DNA: TGCGCCAGCAGCCAACAGGGAGTGGGTCAGCCCCAGCATTTT

V gene: TRBV29-1
J gene: TRBJ2-7
clone size: -
D gene: TRBD1
CDR3 protein: CSAAGFTGDPTYEQYF
CDR3 DNA: TGCAGCGCGGCCGGGTTTACAGGGGACCCGACCTACGAGCAGTACTTC

V gene: TRBV5-6
J gene: TRBJ2-5
clone size: -
D gene: -
CDR3 protein: CASSLYLTASTQETQYF
CDR3 DNA: TGTGCCAGCAGCTTGTATTTAACAGCCAGTACCCAAGAGACCCAGTACTTC

V gene: TRBV5-4
J gene: TRBJ2-7
clone size: -
D gene: -
CDR3 protein: CASSSAMGANEQYF
CDR3 DNA: TGTGCCAGCAGCTCGGCGATGGGGGCGAACGAGCAGTACTTC

V gene: TRBV6-5
J gene: TRBJ1-2
clone size: -
D gene: -
CDR3 protein: CASSYGGGDNYGYTF
CDR3 DNA: TGTGCCAGCAGTTACGGCGGAGGGGATAACTATGGCTACACCTTC

V gene: TRBV10-2
J gene: TRBJ2-1
clone size: -
D gene: TRBD1
CDR3 protein: CASSVLDRGWDEQFF
CDR3 DNA: TGCGCCAGCAGTGTCCTAGACAGGGGATGGGATGAGCAGTTCTTC

V gene: TRBV5-6
J gene: TRBJ1-2
clone size: -
D gene: -
CDR3 protein: CASSSFGNSRFYGYTF
CDR3 DNA: TGTGCCAGCAGCTCGTTCGGGAACAGTAGGTTCTATGGCTACACCTTC

V gene: TRBV10-2
J gene: TRBJ2-7
clone size: -
D gene: -
CDR3 protein: CASTALNPNFYEQYF
CDR3 DNA: TGCGCCAGCACCGCACTAAATCCCAATTTCTACGAGCAGTACTTC

V gene: TRBV6-1
J gene: TRBJ2-7
clone size: -
D gene: TRBD1
CDR3 protein: CASSEAGTEPYEQYF
CDR3 DNA: TGTGCCAGCAGTGAAGCGGGGACAGAACCCTACGAGCAGTACTTC

V gene: TRBV5-1
J gene: TRBJ2-3
clone size: -
D gene: TRBD2
CDR3 protein: CASSRMGTTSTDTQYF
CDR3 DNA: TGCGCCAGCAGCCGCATGGGGACTACAAGCACAGATACGCAGTATTTT

V gene: TRBV9
J gene: TRBJ2-1
clone size: -
D gene: TRBD2
CDR3 protein: CASSPRPSGYNEQFF
CDR3 DNA: TGTGCCAGCAGCCCACGGCCTAGCGGGTACAATGAGCAGTTCTTC

V gene: TRBV18
J gene: TRBJ1-1
clone size: -
D gene: -
CDR3 protein: CASSPQANTEAFF
CDR3 DNA: TGTGCCAGCTCACCCCAGGCGAACACTGAAGCTTTCTTT

V gene: TRBV6-5
J gene: TRBJ2-4
clone size: -
D gene: -
CDR3 protein: CASSTLQRGHGYF
CDR3 DNA: TGTGCCAGCAGTACACTCCAGAGGGGACATGGGTACTTC

V gene: TRBV19
J gene: TRBJ1-1
clone size: -
D gene: TRBD1
CDR3 protein: CASSIGGTGTKNTEAFF
CDR3 DNA: TGTGCCAGTAGTATAGGTGGGACAGGGACCAAGAACACTGAAGCTTTCTTT

V gene: TRBV7-6
J gene: TRBJ2-5
clone size: -
D gene: TRBD1
CDR3 protein: CASSLRGQQETQYF
CDR3 DNA: TGTGCCAGCAGCTTAAGGGGACAGCAAGAGACCCAGTACTTC

V gene: TRBV9
J gene: TRBJ2-7
clone size: -
D gene: TRBD2
CDR3 protein: CASSAGEGRGGYEQYF
CDR3 DNA: TGTGCCAGCAGCGCCGGGGAGGGCCGGGGGGGATACGAGCAGTACTTC

V gene: TRBV7-2
J gene: TRBJ2-7
clone size: -
D gene: TRBD1
CDR3 protein: CASSLSYDRVDEQYF
CDR3 DNA: TGTGCCAGCAGCTTATCCTACGACAGGGTCGACGAGCAGTACTTC

V gene: TRBV7-2
J gene: TRBJ2-1
clone size: -
D gene: TRBD2
CDR3 protein: CASRPGGSYNEQFF
CDR3 DNA: TGTGCCAGCCGTCCGGGGGGCTCCTACAATGAGCAGTTCTTC